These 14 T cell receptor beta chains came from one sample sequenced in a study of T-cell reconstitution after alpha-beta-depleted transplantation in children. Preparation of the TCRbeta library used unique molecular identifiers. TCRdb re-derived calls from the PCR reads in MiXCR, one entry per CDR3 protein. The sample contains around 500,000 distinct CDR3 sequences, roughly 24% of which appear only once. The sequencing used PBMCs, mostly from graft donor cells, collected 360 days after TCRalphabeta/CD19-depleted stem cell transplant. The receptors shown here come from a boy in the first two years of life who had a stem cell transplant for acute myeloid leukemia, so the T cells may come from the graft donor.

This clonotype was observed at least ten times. In nucleotides, the CDR3 is TGCAGCGGGAGTTCTTTGTTTACCCACAGGGTAGACCAAGAGACCCAGTACTTC. This sequence encodes CSGSSLFTHRVDQETQYF. The chain joins TRBV29-1 to TRBJ2-5; TRBD1 is a possible D gene (6 bases). V was cut by 7 bases and J by 0 bases, with 27 bases left in between. Germline V gene data show CDR1 as SQVTM and CDR2 as ANQGSEA. The CDR3 has 18 residues.

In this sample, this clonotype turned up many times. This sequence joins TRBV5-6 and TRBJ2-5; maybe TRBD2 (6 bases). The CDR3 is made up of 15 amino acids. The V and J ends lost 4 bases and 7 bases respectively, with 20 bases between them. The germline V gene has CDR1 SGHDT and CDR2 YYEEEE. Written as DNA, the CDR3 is TGTGCCAGCAGCCGTAGCGGACCATCTTCGCGGACCCAGTACTTC. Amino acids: CASSRSGPSSRTQYF.

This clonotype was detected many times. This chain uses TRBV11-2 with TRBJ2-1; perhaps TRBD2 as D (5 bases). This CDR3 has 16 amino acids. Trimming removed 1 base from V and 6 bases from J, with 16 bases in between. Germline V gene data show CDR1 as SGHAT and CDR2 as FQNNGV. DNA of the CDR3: TGTGCCAGCAGCTTAGTTGGTGGGGAGAAGTTCAATGAGCAGTTCTTC. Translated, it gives CASSLVGGEKFNEQFF.

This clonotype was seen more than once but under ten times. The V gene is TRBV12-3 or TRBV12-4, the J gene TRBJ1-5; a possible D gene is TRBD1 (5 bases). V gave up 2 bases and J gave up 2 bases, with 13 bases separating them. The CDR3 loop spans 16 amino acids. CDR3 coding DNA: TGTGCCAGCAGTTTAAGGGTGAGACAGCGCAATCAGCCCCAGCATTTT. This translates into CASSLRVRQRNQPQHF.

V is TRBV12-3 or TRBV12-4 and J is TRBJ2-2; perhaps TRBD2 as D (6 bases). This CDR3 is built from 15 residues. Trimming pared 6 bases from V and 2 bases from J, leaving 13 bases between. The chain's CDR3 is CASSYRDFNTGELFF. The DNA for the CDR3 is TGTGCCAGCAGCTACCGGGACTTTAACACCGGGGAGCTGTTTTTT.

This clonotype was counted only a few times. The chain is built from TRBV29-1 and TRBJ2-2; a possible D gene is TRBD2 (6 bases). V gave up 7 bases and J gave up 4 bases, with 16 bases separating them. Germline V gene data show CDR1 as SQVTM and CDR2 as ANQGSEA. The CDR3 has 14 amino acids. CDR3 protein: CSAERGRSTGELFF. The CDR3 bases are TGCAGCGCTGAGAGAGGGAGGTCCACCGGGGAGCTGTTTTTT.

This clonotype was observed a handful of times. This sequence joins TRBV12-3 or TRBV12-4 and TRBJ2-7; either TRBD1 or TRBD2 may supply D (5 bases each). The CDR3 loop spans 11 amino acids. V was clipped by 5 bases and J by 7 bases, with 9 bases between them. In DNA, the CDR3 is TGTGCCAGCAGTCGTGGGGGAGAGCAGTACGTC. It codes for CASSRGGEQYV.

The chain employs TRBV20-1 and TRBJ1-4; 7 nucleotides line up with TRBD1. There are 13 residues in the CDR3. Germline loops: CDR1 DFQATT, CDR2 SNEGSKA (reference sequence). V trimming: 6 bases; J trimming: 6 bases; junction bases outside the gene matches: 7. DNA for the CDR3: TGCAGTGCCCCGGGACAGCTCCATGAAAAACTGTTTTTT. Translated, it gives CSAPGQLHEKLFF.

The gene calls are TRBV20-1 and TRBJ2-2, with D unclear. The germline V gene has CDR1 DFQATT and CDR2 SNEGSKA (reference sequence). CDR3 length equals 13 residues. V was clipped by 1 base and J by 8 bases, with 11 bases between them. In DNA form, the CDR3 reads TGCAGTGCTAGAGCTGGGGATTTGGGGGAGCTGTTTTTT. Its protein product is CSARAGDLGELFF.

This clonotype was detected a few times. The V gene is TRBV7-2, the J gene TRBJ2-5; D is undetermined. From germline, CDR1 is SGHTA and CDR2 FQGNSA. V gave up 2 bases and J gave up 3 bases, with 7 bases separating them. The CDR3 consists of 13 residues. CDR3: CASSLYPEETQYF. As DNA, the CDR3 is TGTGCCAGCAGCTTATACCCAGAAGAGACCCAGTACTTC.

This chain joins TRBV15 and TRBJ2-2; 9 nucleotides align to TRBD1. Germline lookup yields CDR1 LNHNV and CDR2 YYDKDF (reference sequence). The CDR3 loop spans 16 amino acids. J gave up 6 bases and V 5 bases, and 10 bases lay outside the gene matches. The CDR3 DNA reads TGTGCCACCAGCTCGAGGACAGGGGAAAAGGCCGGGGAGCTGTTTTTT. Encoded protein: CATSSRTGEKAGELFF.

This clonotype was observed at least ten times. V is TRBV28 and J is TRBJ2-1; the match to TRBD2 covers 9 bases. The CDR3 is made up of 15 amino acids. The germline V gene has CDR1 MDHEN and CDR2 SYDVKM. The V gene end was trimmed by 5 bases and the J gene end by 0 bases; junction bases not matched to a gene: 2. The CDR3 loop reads CASSLLAGSYNEQFF. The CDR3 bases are TGTGCCAGCAGTCTACTAGCGGGCTCCTACAATGAGCAGTTCTTC. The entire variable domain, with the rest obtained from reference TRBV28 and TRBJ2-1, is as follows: DVKVTQSSRYLVKRTGEKVFLECVQDMDHENMFWYRQDPGLGLRLIYFSYDVKMKEKGDIPEGYSVSREKKERFSLILESASTNQTSMYLCASSLLAGSYNEQFFGPGTRLTVL.

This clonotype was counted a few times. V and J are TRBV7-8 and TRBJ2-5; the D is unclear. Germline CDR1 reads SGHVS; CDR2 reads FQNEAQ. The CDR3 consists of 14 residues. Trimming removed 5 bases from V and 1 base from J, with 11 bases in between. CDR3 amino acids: CASSKVEFQETQYF. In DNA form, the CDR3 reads TGTGCCAGCAGCAAAGTGGAGTTCCAAGAGACCCAGTACTTC.

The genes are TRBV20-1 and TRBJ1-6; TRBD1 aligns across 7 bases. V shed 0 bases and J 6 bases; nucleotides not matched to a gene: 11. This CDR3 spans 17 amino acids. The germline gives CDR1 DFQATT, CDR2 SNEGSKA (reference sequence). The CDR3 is CSAREPLGQASNSPLHF. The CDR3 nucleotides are TGCAGTGCTAGAGAACCCCTCGGACAGGCGTCTAATTCACCCCTCCACTTT.